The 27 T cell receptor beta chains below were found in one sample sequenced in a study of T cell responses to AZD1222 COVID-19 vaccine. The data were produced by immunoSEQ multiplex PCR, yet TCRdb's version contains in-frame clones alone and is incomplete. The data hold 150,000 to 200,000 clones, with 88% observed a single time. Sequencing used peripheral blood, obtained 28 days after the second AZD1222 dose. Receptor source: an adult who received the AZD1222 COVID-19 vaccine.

CDR3 in DNA: TGTGCCAGCAGTTACAAGGGGGGATGGACTGAAGCTTTCTTT. It translates to CASSYKGGWTEAFF. The genes are TRBV6-5 and TRBJ1-1; D may be TRBD1 (6 bases). Trimming removed 2 bases at V and 5 bases at J, with 12 bases between. The CDR3 is made up of 14 amino acids. CDR1 is MNHEY and CDR2 is SVGAGI in the germline V gene.

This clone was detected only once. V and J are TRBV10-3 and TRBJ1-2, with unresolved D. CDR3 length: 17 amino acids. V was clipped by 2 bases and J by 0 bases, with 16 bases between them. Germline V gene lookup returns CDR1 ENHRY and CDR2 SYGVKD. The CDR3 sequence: CAISEGLTLPPNYGYTF. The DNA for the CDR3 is TGTGCCATCAGTGAGGGTCTCACCCTACCACCTAACTATGGCTACACCTTC.

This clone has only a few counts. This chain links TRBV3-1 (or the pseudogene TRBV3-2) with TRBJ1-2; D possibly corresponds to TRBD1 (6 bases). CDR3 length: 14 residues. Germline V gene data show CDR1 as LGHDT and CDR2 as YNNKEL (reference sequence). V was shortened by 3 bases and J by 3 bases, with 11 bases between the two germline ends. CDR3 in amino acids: CASSQGAGDYGYTF. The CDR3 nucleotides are TGTGCCAGCAGCCAGGGGGCAGGGGACTATGGCTACACCTTC.

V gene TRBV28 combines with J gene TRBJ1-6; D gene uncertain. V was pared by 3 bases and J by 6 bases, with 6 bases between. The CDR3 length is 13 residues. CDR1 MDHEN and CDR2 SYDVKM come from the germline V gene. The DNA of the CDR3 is TGTGCCAGCAGTTTGAAGGCTAATTCACCCCTCCACTTT. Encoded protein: CASSLKANSPLHF.

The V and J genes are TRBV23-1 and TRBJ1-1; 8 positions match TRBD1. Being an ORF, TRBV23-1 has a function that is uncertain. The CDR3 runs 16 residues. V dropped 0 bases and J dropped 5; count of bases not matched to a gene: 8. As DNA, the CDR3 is TGCGCCAGCAGTCAATCGGACAGGGTATGGGGGACTGAAGCTTTCTTT. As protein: CASSQSDRVWGTEAFF.

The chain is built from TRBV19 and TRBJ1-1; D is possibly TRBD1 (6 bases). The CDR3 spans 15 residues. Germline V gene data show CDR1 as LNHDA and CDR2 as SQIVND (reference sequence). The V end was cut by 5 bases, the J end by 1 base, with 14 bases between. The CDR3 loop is CASSLMTGRNTEAFF. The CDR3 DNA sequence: TGTGCCAGTAGTTTGATGACAGGCCGGAACACTGAAGCTTTCTTT. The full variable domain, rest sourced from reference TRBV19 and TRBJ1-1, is DGGITQSPKYLFRKEGQNVTLSCEQNLNHDAMYWYRQDPGQGLRLIYYSQIVNDFQKGDIAEGYSVSREKKESFPLTVTSAQKNPTAFYLCASSLMTGRNTEAFFGQGTRLTVV.

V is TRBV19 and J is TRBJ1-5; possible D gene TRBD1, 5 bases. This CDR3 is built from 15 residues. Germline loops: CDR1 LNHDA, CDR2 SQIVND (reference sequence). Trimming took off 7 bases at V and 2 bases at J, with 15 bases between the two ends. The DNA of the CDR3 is TGTGCCAGTACCTATAGGGACGACGGCAATCAGCCCCAGCATTTT. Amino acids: CASTYRDDGNQPQHF.

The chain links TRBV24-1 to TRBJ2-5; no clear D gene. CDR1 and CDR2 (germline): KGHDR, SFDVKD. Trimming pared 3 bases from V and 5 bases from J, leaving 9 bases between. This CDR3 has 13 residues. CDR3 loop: CATSDTYHETQYF. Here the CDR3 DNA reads TGTGCCACCAGTGATACCTATCACGAGACCCAGTACTTC.

The CDR3 is CASSNGIQGPTEAFF. The CDR3 DNA reads TGTGCCAGCAGCAATGGGATCCAGGGTCCCACTGAAGCTTTCTTT. The genes are TRBV21-1 and TRBJ1-1; TRBD1, as called in the table, went unchecked against the DNA. TRBV21-1 represents a pseudogene. The CDR3 is 15 residues long.

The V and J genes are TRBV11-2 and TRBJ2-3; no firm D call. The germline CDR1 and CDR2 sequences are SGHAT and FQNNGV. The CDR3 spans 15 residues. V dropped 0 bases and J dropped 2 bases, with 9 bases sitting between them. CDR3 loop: CASSLDVGNTDTQYF. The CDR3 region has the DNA TGTGCCAGCAGCTTAGACGTAGGAAACACAGATACGCAGTATTTT.

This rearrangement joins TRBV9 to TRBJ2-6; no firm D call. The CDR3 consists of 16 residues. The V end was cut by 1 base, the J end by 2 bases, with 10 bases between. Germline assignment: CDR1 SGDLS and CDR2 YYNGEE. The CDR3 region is CASSVYENPGANVLTF. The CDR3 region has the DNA TGTGCCAGCAGCGTATATGAAAACCCTGGGGCCAACGTCCTGACTTTC.

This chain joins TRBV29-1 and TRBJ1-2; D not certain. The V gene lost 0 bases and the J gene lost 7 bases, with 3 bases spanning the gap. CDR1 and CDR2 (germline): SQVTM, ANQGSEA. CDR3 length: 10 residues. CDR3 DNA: TGCAGCGTTGAAGACGGTGGCTACACCTTC. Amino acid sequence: CSVEDGGYTF.

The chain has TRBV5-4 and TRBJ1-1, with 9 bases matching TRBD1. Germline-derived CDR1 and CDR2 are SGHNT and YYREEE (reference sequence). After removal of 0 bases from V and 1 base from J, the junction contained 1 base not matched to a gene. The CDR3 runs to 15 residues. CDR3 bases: TGTGCCAGCAGCTTGGCGGGACAGGGGAACACTGAAGCTTTCTTT. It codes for CASSLAGQGNTEAFF.

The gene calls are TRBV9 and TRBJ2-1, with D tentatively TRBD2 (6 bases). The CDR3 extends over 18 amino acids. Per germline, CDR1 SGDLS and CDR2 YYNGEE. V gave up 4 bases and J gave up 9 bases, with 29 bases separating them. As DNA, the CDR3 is TGTGCCAGCAGCCCCCAACCCGGCGGGGCTAAACTTTCGGGTGAGCAGTTCTTC. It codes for CASSPQPGGAKLSGEQFF.

This CDR3 reads CASSLGETNSPLHF. Written as DNA, the CDR3 is TGCGCCAGCAGCTTGGGCGAAACCAATTCACCCCTCCACTTT. The chain employs TRBV5-1 and TRBJ1-6; D gene ambiguous. The CDR3 covers 14 residues. With 0 bases removed from V and 7 bases from J, the gap between germline ends came to 8 bases. Per the germline V gene, CDR1 is SGHRS and CDR2 is YFSETQ.

In nucleotides, the CDR3 is TGTGCCAGCAGTGCCCCCGGAGGGAGGGACACCGATCAGCCCCAGCATTTT. It encodes CASSAPGGRDTDQPQHF. The gene calls are TRBV28 and TRBJ1-5, with TRBD1 as a possible D gene (6 bases). With 5 bases removed from V and 5 bases from J, the gap between germline ends came to 22 bases. This CDR3 has 17 amino acids. The germline V gene encodes CDR1 MDHEN and CDR2 SYDVKM. Supplemented by reference TRBV28 and TRBJ1-5, the full variable domain reads DVKVTQSSRYLVKRTGEKVFLECVQDMDHENMFWYRQDPGLGLRLIYFSYDVKMKEKGDIPEGYSVSREKKERFSLILESASTNQTSMYLCASSAPGGRDTDQPQHFGDGTRLSIL.

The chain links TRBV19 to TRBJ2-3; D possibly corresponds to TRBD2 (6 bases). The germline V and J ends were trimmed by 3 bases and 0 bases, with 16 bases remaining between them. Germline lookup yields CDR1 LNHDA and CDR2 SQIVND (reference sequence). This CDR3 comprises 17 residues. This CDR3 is CASSMSGTRASTDTQYF. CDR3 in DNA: TGTGCCAGTAGTATGTCCGGGACTCGTGCTAGCACAGATACGCAGTATTTT.

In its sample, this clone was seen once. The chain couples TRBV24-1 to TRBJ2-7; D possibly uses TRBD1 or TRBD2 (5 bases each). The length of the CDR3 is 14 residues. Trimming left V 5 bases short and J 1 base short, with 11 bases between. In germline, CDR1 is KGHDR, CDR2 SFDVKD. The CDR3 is CATSGRDGSYEQYF. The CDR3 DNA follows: TGTGCCACCAGTGGCCGGGACGGATCCTACGAGCAGTACTTC.

The CDR3 here is CASSISGGRNTQYF. The DNA for the CDR3 is TGTGCCAGTAGTATATCTGGGGGTCGGAATACGCAGTATTTT. This chain connects TRBV19 to TRBJ2-3; D is perhaps TRBD1 or TRBD2 (5 bases each). Trimming cost V 2 bases and J 7 bases, with 13 bases left between them. This CDR3 comprises 14 residues. The germline V gene encodes CDR1 LNHDA and CDR2 SQIVND (reference sequence).

The CDR3 spells CATSDLGRTYGYTF. CDR3 sequence (DNA): TGTGCCACCAGTGATTTGGGCAGAACCTATGGCTACACCTTC. This chain links TRBV24-1 with TRBJ1-2, with D unresolved. CDR3 length: 14 amino acids. The V end was cut by 0 bases, the J end by 4 bases, with 8 bases between. Per germline, CDR1 KGHDR and CDR2 SFDVKD.

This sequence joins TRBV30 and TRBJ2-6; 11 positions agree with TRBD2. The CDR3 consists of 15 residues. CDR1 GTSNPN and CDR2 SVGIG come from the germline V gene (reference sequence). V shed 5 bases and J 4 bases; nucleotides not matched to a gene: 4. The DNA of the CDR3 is TGTGCCTGGGCTCGGACTAGCGGGGGGGCCAACGTCCTGACTTTC. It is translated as CAWARTSGGANVLTF.

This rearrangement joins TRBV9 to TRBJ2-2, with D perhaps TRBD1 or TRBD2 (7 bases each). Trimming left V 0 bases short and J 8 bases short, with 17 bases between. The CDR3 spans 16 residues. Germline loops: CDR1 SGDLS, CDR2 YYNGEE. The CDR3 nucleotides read TGTGCCAGCAGCGTAGTTCCCCCAGGGGGGGGAGGGGAGCTGTTTTTT. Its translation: CASSVVPPGGGGELFF.

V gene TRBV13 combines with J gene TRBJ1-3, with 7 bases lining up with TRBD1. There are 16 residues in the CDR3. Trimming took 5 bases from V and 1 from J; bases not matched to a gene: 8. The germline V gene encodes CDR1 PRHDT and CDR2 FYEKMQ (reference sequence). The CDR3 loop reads CASSPRGLGSGNTIYF. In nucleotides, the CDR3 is TGTGCCAGCAGCCCGAGGGGGCTGGGTTCTGGAAACACCATATATTTT.

The CDR3 region is CASSDRTSGYNEQFF. DNA of the CDR3: TGTGCCAGCAGCGACCGGACTAGCGGTTACAATGAGCAGTTCTTC. This sequence joins TRBV21-1 and TRBJ2-1; whether TRBD2, the table's D call, matches the DNA was not checked. TRBV21-1 is an annotated pseudogene. The CDR3 is made up of 15 amino acids.

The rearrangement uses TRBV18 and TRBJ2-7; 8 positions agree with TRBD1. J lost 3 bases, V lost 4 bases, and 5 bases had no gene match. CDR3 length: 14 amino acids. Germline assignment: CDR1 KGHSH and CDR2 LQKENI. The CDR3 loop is CASSLGQELYEQYF. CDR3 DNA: TGTGCCAGCTCACTGGGACAGGAGCTCTACGAGCAGTACTTC.

The CDR3 coding sequence is TGTGCCAGCAGTCAGGCCGGGGGTCGGTGGGCTGAGCAGTTCTTC. It codes for CASSQAGGRWAEQFF. V usage is TRBV25-1 and J usage is TRBJ2-1; maybe TRBD2 (6 bases). This CDR3 spans 15 amino acids. Germline lookup yields CDR1 MGHDK and CDR2 SYGVNS. Deletions cut 5 bases from V and 9 bases from J, with 20 bases between.

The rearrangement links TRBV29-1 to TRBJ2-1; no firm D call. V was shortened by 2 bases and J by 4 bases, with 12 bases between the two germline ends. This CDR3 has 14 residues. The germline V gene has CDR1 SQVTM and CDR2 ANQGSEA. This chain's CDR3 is CSVESRVLYNEQFF. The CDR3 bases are TGCAGCGTTGAAAGTCGGGTACTTTACAATGAGCAGTTCTTC.